This TCR beta chain was obtained from a study of PD-L1 blockade in urothelial cancer. Looking at the study overall: Administration of atezolizumab to patients began in about 2014, at 1,200 mg intravenously every 3 weeks. There were a median of approximately 140,000 T cells in blood samples.

Time point meaning: peripheral blood 6 weeks after treatment start. The study enrolled patients with locally advanced or metastatic urothelial carcinoma. The CDR3 consists of 16 residues. Trimming cost V 5 bases and J 2 bases, with 15 bases left between them. Germline loops: CDR1 SGHTA, CDR2 FQGNSA. Some clones are missing from TCRdb's copy, which holds only in-frame ones; the method was immunoSEQ multiplex PCR. The sample has some 110,000 clones, approximately 89% seen once. Sequencing was performed on PBMCs, taken around atezolizumab (anti-PD-L1) treatment. V gene TRBV7-2 combines with J gene TRBJ1-4; D might be TRBD1 (6 bases). The sequence derives from a man aged 60 to 69 with urothelial cancer. CDR3 nucleotide sequence: TGTGCCAGCAGCCTAGGGGGGGTCCTTACTAATGAAAAACTGTTTTTT. Amino acid sequence: CASSLGGVLTNEKLFF.